A single sample gave rise to the 8 T cell receptor beta chains below, sequenced in a study of shared clonotypes between healthy human individuals. Profiling relied on immunoSEQ multiplex PCR, and the TCRdb table lists in-frame clones only, not all of them. Of 1,100,000 or so clones in the sample, roughly 74% were seen once. The sample taken for sequencing was memory CD4+ T cells from PBMCs. The subset denotes: CD45RA-negative fraction. These receptors were obtained from a man between 18 and 29 years old in good health. Some clones in this sample may be carry-over from other donors' samples.

The chain couples TRBV30 to TRBJ2-4, with 15 bases identical to TRBD2. The CDR3 totals 18 residues. V was clipped by 2 bases and J by 6 bases; unmatched bases: 11. Germline CDR1 is GTSNPN and CDR2 is SVGIG (reference sequence). The CDR3 loop reads CAWSIGLAGGPFGNIQYF. In DNA, the CDR3 is TGTGCCTGGAGTATTGGACTAGCGGGAGGGCCGTTTGGAAACATTCAGTACTTC.

The chain couples TRBV6-1 to TRBJ2-3; 10 nucleotides agree with TRBD2. The CDR3 contains 16 residues. The J segment lost 3 bases and the V segment lost 2 bases, leaving 5 bases of the junction unmatched. From germline, CDR1 is MNHNS and CDR2 SASEGT. The CDR3 loop reads CASSERASGRTDTQYF. The CDR3 DNA reads TGTGCCAGCAGTGAAAGGGCTAGCGGGAGAACAGATACGCAGTATTTT.

This clone was recorded only once. The chain employs TRBV5-6 and TRBJ2-4; D is unclear. CDR3 size: 14 residues. Germline assignment: CDR1 SGHDT and CDR2 YYEEEE. Trimming shortened V by 1 base and J by 1 base, and 6 bases separated the two germline ends. CDR3: CASSLKPAKNIQYF. In DNA form, the CDR3 reads TGTGCCAGCAGCTTGAAACCCGCCAAAAACATTCAGTACTTC.

The chain uses TRBV7-9 and TRBJ1-5, with D unclear. The CDR3 is 14 amino acids. In germline, CDR1 is SEHNR, CDR2 FQNEAQ (reference sequence). V shed 1 base and J shed 7 bases, with 11 bases lying between them. The CDR3 loop reads CASSLEESSQPQHF. CDR3 bases: TGTGCCAGCAGCTTAGAAGAAAGTTCACAGCCCCAGCATTTT.

This rearrangement joins TRBV7-2 to TRBJ2-7; D might be TRBD1 (6 bases). The CDR3 loop spans 15 amino acids. Looked up from germline, CDR1 is SGHTA and CDR2 is FQGNSA. The ends were cut back, 4 bases at V and 4 bases at J, with 17 bases in the middle. The CDR3 nucleotides are TGTGCCAGCAGCTCCCAAAGGGGGAGTCGGTACGAGCAGTACTTC. Translating gives CASSSQRGSRYEQYF.

The genes are TRBV6-5 and TRBJ2-7, with no clear D. V lost 5 bases and J 3 bases, leaving 11 bases between the germline ends. The V gene's germline CDR1 is MNHEY and CDR2 SVGAGI. The CDR3 is made up of 13 amino acids. This CDR3 reads CASSRGDFYEQYF. CDR3 coding DNA: TGTGCCAGCAGTCGTGGGGATTTCTACGAGCAGTACTTC.

This chain uses TRBV7-2 with TRBJ1-3; perhaps TRBD1 as D (5 bases). The CDR3 has 14 residues. CDR1 and CDR2 (germline): SGHTA, FQGNSA. The V end was cut by 5 bases, the J end by 0 bases, with 8 bases between. CDR3 residues: CASSRQYSGNTIYF. CDR3 nucleotide sequence: TGTGCCAGCAGCAGACAGTACTCTGGAAACACCATATATTTT.

V gene TRBV5-1 combines with J gene TRBJ1-1, with unresolved D. Trimming removed 0 bases from V and 1 base from J, with 7 bases in between. Germline values: CDR1 SGHRS, CDR2 YFSETQ. The CDR3 has 14 residues. CDR3: CASSLELPNTEAFF. The CDR3 DNA reads as TGCGCCAGCAGCTTGGAACTTCCGAACACTGAAGCTTTCTTT.